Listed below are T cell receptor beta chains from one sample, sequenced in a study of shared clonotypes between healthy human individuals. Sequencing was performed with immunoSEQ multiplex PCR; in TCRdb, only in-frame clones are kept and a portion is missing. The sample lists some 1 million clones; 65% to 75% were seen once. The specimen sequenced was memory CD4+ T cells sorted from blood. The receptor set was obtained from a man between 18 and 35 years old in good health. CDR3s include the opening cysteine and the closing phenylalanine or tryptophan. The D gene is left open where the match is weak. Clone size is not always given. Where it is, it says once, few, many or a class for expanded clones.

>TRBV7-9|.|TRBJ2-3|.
TGTGCCAGCAGCTTCAGCGCTCAGGGGGGGAGCACAGATACGCAGTATTTT
CASSFSAQGGSTDTQYF
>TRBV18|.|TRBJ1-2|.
TGTGCCAGCTCACCAGAACAGCTCTATGGCTACACCTTC
CASSPEQLYGYTF
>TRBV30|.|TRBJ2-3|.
TGTGCCTGGAGTGCTCAGGGGTCTGCGACAGATACGCAGTATTTT
CAWSAQGSATDTQYF
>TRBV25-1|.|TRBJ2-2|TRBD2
TGTGCCAGCCGCGGGGGGCCGAACACCGGGGAGCTGTTTTTT
CASRGGPNTGELFF
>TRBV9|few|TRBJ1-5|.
TGTGCCAGCGGGTCCTTAACAGCGACCCAGCATTTT
CASGSLTATQHF
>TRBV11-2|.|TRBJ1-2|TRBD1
TGTGCCAGCAGCTCTGGACAGGGGGATAACTATGGCTACACCTTC
CASSSGQGDNYGYTF
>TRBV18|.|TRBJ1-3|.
TGTGCCAGCTCACCGGGACCCTCTGGAAACACCATATATTTT
CASSPGPSGNTIYF
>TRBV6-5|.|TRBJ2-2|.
TGTGCCAGCAGAGATCAGGGGTTAACCGGGGAGCTGTTTTTT
CASRDQGLTGELFF
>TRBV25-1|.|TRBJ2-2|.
TGTGCCAGCCAGCTTGGTGGAACCACCGGGGAGCTGTTTTTT
CASQLGGTTGELFF
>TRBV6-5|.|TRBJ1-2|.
TGTGCCAGCAAAACGGGGGGCACGACCTATGGCTACACCTTC
CASKTGGTTYGYTF
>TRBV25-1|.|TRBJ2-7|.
TGTGCCAGCAGTAACATTCCTAGCTCCTACGAGCAGTACTTC
CASSNIPSSYEQYF
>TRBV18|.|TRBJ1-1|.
TGTGCCAGCTCACCACCGGGGGCTTTGAACACTGAAGCTTTCTTT
CASSPPGALNTEAFF
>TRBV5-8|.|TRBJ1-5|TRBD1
TGTGCCAGCAGCCGACAGGGAAGGAGCAATCAGCCCCAGCATTTT
CASSRQGRSNQPQHF
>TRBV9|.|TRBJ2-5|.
TGTGCCAGCAGCGTAGGATCCATGATCGAGACCCAGTACTTC
CASSVGSMIETQYF
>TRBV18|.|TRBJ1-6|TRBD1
TGTGCCAGCTCAGCGGGACAGGGGAGTTCACCCCTCCACTTT
CASSAGQGSSPLHF
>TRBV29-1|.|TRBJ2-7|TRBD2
TGCAGCGCTCAGCGGGGAGGAAACTACGAGCAGTACTTC
CSAQRGGNYEQYF
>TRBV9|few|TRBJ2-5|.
TGTGCCAGCAGCGTAGGTCCAGTTCAAGAGACCCAGTACTTC
CASSVGPVQETQYF
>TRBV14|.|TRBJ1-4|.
TGTGCCAGCAGCTCCCACTCTGGGGGGACTGAAAAACTGTTTTTT
CASSSHSGGTEKLFF
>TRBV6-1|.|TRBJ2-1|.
TGTGCCAGCAGTGAAGTCAACCGCAGGGATGATAATGAGCAGTTCTTC
CASSEVNRRDDNEQFF
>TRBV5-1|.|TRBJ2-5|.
TGCGCCAGCAGCTCCTACCCGGGGTGGGGGGAAGAGACCCAGTACTTC
CASSSYPGWGEETQYF
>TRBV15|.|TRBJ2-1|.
TGTGCCACCAGCGGGGGAGTGGGCGGATACAATGAGCAGTTCTTC
CATSGGVGGYNEQFF
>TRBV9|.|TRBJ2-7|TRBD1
TGTGCCAGCAGCGTATCATTAAAGGGACAGGGAAACTACGAGCAGTACTTC
CASSVSLKGQGNYEQYF
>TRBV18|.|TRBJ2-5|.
TGTGCCAGCTCACCGATCGGACAAGAGACCCAGTACTTC
CASSPIGQETQYF
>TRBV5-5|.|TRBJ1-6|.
TGTGCCAGCAGCTTGGTCCGCTCCTATAATTCACCCCTCCACTTT
CASSLVRSYNSPLHF
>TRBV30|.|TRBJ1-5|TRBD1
TGTGCCAGCGCGACAGGGGGCGGGAATCAGCCCCAGCATTTT
CASATGGGNQPQHF
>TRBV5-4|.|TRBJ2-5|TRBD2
TGTGCCAGCAGCATGGGACTAGCGGGGGGAGAGACCCAGTACTTC
CASSMGLAGGETQYF
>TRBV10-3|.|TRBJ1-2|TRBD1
TGTGCCATCAGGAACCCGACAGGGGGCGGTGGCTACACCTTC
CAIRNPTGGGGYTF
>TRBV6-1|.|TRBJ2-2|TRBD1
TGTGCCAGCAGGCGGGACAGGGTGAACACCGGGGAGCTGTTTTTT
CASRRDRVNTGELFF
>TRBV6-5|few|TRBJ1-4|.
TGTGCCAGCAGAGGTCCTAATGAAAAACTGTTTTTT
CASRGPNEKLFF
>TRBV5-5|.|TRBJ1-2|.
TGTGCCAGCAGGCAAGAGGGAGGGAACTATGGCTACACCTTC
CASRQEGGNYGYTF
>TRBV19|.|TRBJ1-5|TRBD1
TGTGCCAGTAGTGGACAGGGTTTTCAGCCCCAGCATTTT
CASSGQGFQPQHF
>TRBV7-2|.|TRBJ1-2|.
TGTGCCAGCAGCGGGGTGGGGCAGGCAAGTGGCTACACCTTC
CASSGVGQASGYTF
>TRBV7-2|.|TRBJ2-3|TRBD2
TGTGCCAGCAGCTTACTCGGCGGGAGGGCTACAGATACGCAGTATTTT
CASSLLGGRATDTQYF
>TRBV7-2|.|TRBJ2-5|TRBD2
TGTGCCAGCAGCTTAGTGGGCGGGAGGGCCTTGGAGACCCAGTACTTC
CASSLVGGRALETQYF
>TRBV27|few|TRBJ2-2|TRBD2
TGTGCCAGCATGAAAGGACTAGCGGGAAACGGGGAGCTGTTTTTT
CASMKGLAGNGELFF
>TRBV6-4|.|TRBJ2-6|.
TGTGCCAGTAGAGGGGAACTCTCTGGGGCCAACGTCCTGACTTTC
CASRGELSGANVLTF
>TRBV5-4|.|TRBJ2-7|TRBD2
TGTGCCAGCAGCGGACAAAGGACTAGCAGCTCCTACGAGCAGTACTTC
CASSGQRTSSSYEQYF
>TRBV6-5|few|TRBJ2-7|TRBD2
TGTGCCAGCAGTCCTCGGGGGGGGCCCTCCTACGAGCAGTACTTC
CASSPRGGPSYEQYF
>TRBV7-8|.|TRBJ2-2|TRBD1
TGTGCCAGCAAACAGGGGGCAAGAGGGACCGGGGAGCTGTTTTTT
CASKQGARGTGELFF
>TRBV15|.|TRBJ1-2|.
TGTGCCACCAGCGGATACACAGGAAGTGGCTACACCTTC
CATSGYTGSGYTF
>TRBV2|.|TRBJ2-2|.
TGTGCCAGCAGTGTAAGGCAAGCGTGGGACACCGGGGAGCTGTTTTTT
CASSVRQAWDTGELFF
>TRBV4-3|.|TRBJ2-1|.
TGCGCCAGCAGCCAAGAAGTAGACTCCCATGGTGAGCAGTTCTTC
CASSQEVDSHGEQFF
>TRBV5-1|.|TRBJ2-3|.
TGCGCCAGCAGCCTAACCGGGACAAGCACAGATACGCAGTATTTT
CASSLTGTSTDTQYF
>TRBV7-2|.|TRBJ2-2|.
TGTGCCAGCAGCATGAACCTAGCATTCGGAAACACCGGGGAGCTGTTTTTT
CASSMNLAFGNTGELFF
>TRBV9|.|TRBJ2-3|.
TGTGCCAGCAGCGTAGGAGATCCGGGCACAGATACGCAGTATTTT
CASSVGDPGTDTQYF
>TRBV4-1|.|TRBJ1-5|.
TGCGCCAGCAGCCAAGATATGGTCAGGGGGCCCCAGCATTTT
CASSQDMVRGPQHF
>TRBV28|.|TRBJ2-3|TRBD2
TGTGCCAGCAGTCCAGGGACTAGCGGGAGCACAGATACGCAGTATTTT
CASSPGTSGSTDTQYF
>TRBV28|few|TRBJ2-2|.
TGTGCCAGCATGCGGGGCCCGAGCACCGGGGAGCTGTTTTTT
CASMRGPSTGELFF